This T cell receptor (beta chain) was sequenced for a study of beta chain features in type 1 diabetes. This clone was counted only a few times. V lost 8 bases and J 4 bases, leaving 8 bases between the germline ends. CDR3 length: 11 amino acids. Germline values: CDR1 SNHLY, CDR2 FYNNEI. Expressed TCRB transcripts were sequenced because the entire RNA isolate underwent reverse transcription. Measured with immunoSEQ multiplex PCR; TCRdb has only the in-frame clones, and not every one. The profile covers around 340,000 clones, with around 8% appearing a single time and less than 0.45% taken by the ten largest. Staining for CD45RO/CCR7/CD25/CD127/CD95/CD27 allowed sorting of CD4+ naive, central memory, regulatory and stem cell-like memory cells.

The rearrangement joins TRBV2 to TRBJ1-2, with D maybe TRBD1 (5 bases). The source is a woman aged 18-30 years in good health. The sample taken for sequencing was central memory CD4+ T cells from blood. CDR3 protein: CASGAVYGYTF. The CDR3 DNA reads as TGTGCCAGCGGGGCAGTCTATGGCTACACCTTC.